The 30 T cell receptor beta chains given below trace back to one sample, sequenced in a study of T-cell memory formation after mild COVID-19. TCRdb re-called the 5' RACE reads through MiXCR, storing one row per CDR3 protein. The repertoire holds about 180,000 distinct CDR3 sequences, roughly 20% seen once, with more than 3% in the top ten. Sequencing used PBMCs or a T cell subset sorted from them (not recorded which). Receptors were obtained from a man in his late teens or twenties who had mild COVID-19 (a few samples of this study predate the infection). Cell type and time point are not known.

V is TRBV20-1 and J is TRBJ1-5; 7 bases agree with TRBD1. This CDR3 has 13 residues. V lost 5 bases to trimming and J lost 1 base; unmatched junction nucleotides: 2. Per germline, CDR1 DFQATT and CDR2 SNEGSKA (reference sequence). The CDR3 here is CSAAGGSNQPQHF. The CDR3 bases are TGCAGTGCTGCAGGGGGAAGCAATCAGCCCCAGCATTTT.

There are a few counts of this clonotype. In DNA, the CDR3 is TGTGCCAGCTTTCGCCCGGGACAGGGTTACGAGCAGTACTTC. It codes for CASFRPGQGYEQYF. The chain couples TRBV6-6 to TRBJ2-7; 9 bases are shared with TRBD1. Germline V gene sequence: CDR1 MNHNY, CDR2 SVGAGI (reference sequence). The CDR3 is made up of 14 amino acids. V dropped 8 bases and J dropped 4; count of bases not matched to a gene: 9.

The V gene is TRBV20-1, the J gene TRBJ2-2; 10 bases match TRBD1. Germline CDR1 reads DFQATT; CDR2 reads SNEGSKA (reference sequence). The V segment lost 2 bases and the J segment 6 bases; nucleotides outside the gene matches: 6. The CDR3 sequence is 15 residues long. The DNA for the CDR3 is TGCAGTGCTAGAAGTGGCGGGACAGGGGCCGGGGAGCTGTTTTTT. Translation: CSARSGGTGAGELFF.

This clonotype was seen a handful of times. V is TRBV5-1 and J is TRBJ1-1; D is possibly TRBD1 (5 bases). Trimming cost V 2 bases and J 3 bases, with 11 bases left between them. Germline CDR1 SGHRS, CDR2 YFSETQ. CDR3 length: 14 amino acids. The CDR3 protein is CASSLQRGDTEAFF. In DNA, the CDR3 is TGCGCCAGCAGCTTACAGCGGGGGGACACTGAAGCTTTCTTT.

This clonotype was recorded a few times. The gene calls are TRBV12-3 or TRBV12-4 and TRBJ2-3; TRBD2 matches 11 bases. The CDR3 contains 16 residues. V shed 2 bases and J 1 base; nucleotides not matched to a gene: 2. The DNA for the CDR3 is TGTGCCAGCAGTTTACCTAGCGGGGGGCGCACAGATACGCAGTATTTT. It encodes CASSLPSGGRTDTQYF.

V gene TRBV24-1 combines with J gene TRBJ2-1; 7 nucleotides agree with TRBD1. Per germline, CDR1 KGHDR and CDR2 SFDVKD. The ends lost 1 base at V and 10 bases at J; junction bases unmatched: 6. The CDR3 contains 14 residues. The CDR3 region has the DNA TGTGCCACCAGTGATTTAAGAGGGACAGCGGAGCAGTTCTTC. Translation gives CATSDLRGTAEQFF.

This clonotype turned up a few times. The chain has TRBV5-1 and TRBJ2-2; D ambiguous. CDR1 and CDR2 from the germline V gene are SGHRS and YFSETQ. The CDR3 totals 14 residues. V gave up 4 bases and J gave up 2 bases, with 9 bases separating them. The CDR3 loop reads CASSLMINTGELFF. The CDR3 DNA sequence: TGCGCCAGCAGCCTAATGATAAACACCGGGGAGCTGTTTTTT.

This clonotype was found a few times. CDR3 sequence (DNA): TGTGCCAGCAGCTTGGGACAGGGAGTCTTGAACACTGAAGCTTTCTTT. This codes for CASSLGQGVLNTEAFF. The chain has TRBV5-6 and TRBJ1-1; 7 bases are shared with TRBD1. The J segment lost 0 bases and the V segment lost 0 bases, leaving 5 bases of the junction unmatched. Looked up from germline, CDR1 is SGHDT and CDR2 is YYEEEE. The CDR3 has 16 residues.

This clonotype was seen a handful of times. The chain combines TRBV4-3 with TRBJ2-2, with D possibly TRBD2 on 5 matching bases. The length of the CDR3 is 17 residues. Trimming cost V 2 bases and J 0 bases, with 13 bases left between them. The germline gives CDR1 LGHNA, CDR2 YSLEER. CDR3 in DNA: TGCGCCAGCAGCCAATGGGGTTCGGGGTCGAACACCGGGGAGCTGTTTTTT. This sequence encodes CASSQWGSGSNTGELFF.

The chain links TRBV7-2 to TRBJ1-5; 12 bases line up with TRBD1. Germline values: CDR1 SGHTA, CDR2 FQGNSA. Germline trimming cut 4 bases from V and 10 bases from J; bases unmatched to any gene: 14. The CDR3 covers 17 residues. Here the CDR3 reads CASSSKAGTGGEEPQHF. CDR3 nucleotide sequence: TGTGCCAGCAGCTCAAAGGCGGGGACAGGGGGCGAAGAACCCCAGCATTTT.

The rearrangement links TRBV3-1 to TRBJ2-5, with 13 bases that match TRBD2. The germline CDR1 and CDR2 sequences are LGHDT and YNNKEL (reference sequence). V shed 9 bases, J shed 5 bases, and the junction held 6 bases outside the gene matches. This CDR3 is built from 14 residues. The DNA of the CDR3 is TGTGCCAGTGGACTAGCGGGGGTTGGGGAGACCCAGTACTTC. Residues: CASGLAGVGETQYF.

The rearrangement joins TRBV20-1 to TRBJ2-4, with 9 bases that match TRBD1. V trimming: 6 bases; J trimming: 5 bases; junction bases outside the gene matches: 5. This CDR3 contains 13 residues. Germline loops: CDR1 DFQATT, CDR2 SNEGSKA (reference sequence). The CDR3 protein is CSAITGGENIQYF. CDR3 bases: TGCAGTGCAATCACAGGGGGCGAAAACATTCAGTACTTC.

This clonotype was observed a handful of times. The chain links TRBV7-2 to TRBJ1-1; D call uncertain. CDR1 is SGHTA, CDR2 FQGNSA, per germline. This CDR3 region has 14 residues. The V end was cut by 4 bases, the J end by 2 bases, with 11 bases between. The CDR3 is CASSSWTLNTEAFF. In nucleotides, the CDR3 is TGTGCCAGCAGCTCCTGGACCCTAAACACTGAAGCTTTCTTT. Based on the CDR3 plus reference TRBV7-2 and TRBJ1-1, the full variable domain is GAGVSQSPSNKVTEKGKDVELRCDPISGHTALYWYRQSLGQGLEFLIYFQGNSAPDKSGLPSDRFSAERTGGSVSTLTIQRTQQEDSAVYLCASSSWTLNTEAFFGQGTRLTVV.

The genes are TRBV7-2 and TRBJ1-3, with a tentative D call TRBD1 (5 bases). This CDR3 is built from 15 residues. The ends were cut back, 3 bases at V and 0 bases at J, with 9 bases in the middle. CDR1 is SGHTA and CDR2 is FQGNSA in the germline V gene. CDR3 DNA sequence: TGTGCCAGCAGCTTTCAGGGCCTCTCTGGAAACACCATATATTTT. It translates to CASSFQGLSGNTIYF.

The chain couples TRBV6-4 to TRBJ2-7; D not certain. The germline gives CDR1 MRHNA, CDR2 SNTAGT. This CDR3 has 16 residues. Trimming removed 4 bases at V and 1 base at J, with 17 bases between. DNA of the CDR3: TGTGCCAGCAGTGGGCTACGGAGCTACAAATCCTACGAGCAGTACGTC. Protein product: CASSGLRSYKSYEQYV.

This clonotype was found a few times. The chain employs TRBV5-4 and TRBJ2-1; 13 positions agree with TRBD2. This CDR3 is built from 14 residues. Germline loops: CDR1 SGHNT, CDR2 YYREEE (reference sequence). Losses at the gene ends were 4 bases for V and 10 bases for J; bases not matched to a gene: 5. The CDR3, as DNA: TGTGCCAGCAGCCCTCAGACTAGCGGGAGGGAGCAGTTCTTC. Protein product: CASSPQTSGREQFF.

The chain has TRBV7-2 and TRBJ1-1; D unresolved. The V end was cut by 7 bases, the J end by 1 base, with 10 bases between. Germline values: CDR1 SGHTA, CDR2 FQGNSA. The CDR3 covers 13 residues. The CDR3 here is CASNPDGNTEAFF. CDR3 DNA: TGTGCCAGCAACCCTGACGGGAACACTGAAGCTTTCTTT.

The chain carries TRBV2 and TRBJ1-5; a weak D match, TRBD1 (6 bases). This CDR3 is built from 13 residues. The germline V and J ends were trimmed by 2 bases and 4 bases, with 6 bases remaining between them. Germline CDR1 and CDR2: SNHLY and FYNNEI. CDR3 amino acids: CASSERGNQPQHF. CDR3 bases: TGTGCCAGCAGTGAAAGGGGGAATCAGCCCCAGCATTTT. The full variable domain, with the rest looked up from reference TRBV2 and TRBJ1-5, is EPEVTQTPSHQVTQMGQEVILRCVPISNHLYFYWYRQILGQKVEFLVSFYNNEISEKSEIFDDQFSVERPDGSNFTLKIRSTKLEDSAMYFCASSERGNQPQHFGDGTRLSIL.

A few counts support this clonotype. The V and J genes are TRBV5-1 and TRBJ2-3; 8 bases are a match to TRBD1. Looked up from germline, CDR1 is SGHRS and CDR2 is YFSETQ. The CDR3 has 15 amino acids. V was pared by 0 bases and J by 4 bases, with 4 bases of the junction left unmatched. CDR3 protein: CASSLAGGAADTQYF. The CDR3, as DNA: TGCGCCAGCAGCTTGGCAGGGGGCGCGGCAGATACGCAGTATTTT.

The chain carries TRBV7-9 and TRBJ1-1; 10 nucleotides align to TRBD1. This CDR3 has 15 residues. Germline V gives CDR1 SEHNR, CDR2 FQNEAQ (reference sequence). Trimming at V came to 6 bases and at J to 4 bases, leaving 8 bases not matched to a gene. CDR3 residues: CASSRPGQGRTEAFF. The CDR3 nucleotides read TGTGCCAGCAGTCGTCCGGGACAGGGGCGCACTGAAGCTTTCTTT. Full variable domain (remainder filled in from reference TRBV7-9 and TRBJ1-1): DTGVSQNPRHKITKRGQNVTFRCDPISEHNRLYWYRQTLGQGPEFLTYFQNEAQLEKSRLLSDRFSAERPKGSFSTLEIQRTEQGDSAMYLCASSRPGQGRTEAFFGQGTRLTVV.

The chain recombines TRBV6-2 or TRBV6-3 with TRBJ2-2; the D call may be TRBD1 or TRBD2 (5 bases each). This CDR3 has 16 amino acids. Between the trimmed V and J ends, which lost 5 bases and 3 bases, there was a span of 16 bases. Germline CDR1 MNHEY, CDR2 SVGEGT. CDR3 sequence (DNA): TGTGCCAGCAGTAACGGGGCAGGGAAGTACACCGGGGAGCTGTTTTTT. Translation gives CASSNGAGKYTGELFF.

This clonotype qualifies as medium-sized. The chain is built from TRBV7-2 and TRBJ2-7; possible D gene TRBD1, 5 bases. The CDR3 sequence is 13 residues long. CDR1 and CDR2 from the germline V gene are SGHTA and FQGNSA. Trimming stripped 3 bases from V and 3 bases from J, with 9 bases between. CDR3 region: CASSFRRGYEQYF. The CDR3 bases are TGTGCCAGCAGCTTTCGTAGGGGCTACGAGCAGTACTTC. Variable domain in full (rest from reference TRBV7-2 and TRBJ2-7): GAGVSQSPSNKVTEKGKDVELRCDPISGHTALYWYRQSLGQGLEFLIYFQGNSAPDKSGLPSDRFSAERTGGSVSTLTIQRTQQEDSAVYLCASSFRRGYEQYFGPGTRLTVT.

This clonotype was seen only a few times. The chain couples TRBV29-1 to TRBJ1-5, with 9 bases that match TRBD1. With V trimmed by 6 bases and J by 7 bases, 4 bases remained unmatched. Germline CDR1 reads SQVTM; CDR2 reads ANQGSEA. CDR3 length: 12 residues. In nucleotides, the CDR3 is TGCAGCGTCGGACAGGGGTACCAGCCCCAGCATTTT. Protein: CSVGQGYQPQHF.

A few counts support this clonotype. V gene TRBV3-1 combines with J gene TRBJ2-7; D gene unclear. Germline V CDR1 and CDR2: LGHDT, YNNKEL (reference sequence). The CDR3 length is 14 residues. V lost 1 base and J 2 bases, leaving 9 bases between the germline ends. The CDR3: CASSQAPHTYEQYF. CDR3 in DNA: TGTGCCAGCAGCCAAGCCCCCCACACCTACGAGCAGTACTTC.

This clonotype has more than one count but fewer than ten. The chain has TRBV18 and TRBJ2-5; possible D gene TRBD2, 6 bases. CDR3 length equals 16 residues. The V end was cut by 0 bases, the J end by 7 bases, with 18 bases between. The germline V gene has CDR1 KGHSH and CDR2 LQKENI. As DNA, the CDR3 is TGTGCCAGCTCACCACCGAACGGGGGATCCGAGGGGACCCAGTACTTC. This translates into CASSPPNGGSEGTQYF.

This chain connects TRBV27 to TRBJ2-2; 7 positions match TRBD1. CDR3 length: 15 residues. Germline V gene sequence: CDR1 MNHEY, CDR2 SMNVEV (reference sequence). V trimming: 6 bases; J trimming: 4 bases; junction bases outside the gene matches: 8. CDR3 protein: CASRLRQGSTGELFF. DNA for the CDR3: TGTGCCAGCAGACTTCGACAGGGCAGCACCGGGGAGCTGTTTTTT.

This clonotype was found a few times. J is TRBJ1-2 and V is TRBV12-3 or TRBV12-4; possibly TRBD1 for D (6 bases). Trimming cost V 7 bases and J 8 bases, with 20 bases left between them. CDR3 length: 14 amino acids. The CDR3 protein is CASTSLRGAGGYTF. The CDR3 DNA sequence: TGTGCCAGCACTTCGCTCCGGGGGGCCGGCGGCTACACCTTC.

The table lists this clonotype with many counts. In DNA, the CDR3 is TGTGCCAGCAGGCCCCCGGACACCTACGAGCAGTACGTC. Protein: CASRPPDTYEQYV. V is TRBV6-2 or TRBV6-3 and J is TRBJ2-7; a weak D match, TRBD1 (5 bases). V dropped 6 bases and J dropped 2 bases, with 11 bases sitting between them. Germline assignment: CDR1 MNHEY and CDR2 SVGEGT. CDR3 length equals 13 residues.

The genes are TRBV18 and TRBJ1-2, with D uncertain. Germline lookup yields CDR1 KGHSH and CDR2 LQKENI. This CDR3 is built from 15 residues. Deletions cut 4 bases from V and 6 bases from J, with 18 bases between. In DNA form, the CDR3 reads TGTGCCAGCTCACTCCCTACTGGAGGGATGGATGGCTACACCTTC. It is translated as CASSLPTGGMDGYTF.

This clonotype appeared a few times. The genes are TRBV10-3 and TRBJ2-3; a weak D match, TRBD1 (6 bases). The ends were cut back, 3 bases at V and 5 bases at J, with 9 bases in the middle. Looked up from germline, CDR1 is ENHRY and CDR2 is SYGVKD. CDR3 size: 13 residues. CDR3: CAISEYREDTQYF. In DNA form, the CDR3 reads TGTGCCATCAGTGAATACAGGGAAGATACGCAGTATTTT.